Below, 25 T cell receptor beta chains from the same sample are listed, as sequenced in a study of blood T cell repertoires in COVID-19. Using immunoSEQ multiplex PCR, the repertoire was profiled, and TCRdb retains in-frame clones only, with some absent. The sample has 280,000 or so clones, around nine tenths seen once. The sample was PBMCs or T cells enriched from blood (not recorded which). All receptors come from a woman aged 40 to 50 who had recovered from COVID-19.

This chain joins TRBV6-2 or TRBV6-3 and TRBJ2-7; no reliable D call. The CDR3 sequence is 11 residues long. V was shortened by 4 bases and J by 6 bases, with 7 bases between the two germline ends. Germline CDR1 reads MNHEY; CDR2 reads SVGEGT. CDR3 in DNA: TGTGCCAGCAGTTTCTACCGCGAGCAGTACTTC. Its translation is CASSFYREQYF.

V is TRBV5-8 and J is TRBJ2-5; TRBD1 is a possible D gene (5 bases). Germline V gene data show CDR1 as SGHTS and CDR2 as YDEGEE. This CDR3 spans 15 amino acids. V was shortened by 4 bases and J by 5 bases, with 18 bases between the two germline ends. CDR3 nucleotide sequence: TGTGCCAGCAGCCAGGTGGTAGGCCACAGGGAGACCCAGTACTTC. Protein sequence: CASSQVVGHRETQYF. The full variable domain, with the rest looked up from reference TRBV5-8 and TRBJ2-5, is EAGVTQSPTHLIKTRGQQATLRCSPISGHTSVYWYQQALGLGLQFLLWYDEGEERNRGNFPPRFSGRQFPNYSSELNVNALELEDSALYLCASSQVVGHRETQYFGPGTRLLVL.

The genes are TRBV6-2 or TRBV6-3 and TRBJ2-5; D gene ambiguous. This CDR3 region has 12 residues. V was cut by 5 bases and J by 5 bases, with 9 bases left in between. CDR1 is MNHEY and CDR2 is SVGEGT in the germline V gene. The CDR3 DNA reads TGTGCCAGCAGTCGGTCCGCGGAGACCCAGTACTTC. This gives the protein CASSRSAETQYF.

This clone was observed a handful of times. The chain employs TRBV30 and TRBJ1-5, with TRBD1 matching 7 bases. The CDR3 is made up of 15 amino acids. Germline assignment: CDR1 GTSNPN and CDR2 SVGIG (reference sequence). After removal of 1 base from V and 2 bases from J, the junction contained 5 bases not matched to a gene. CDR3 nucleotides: TGTGCCTGGAGTGAGGCAGGGGGAGGCAATCAGCCCCAGCATTTT. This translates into CAWSEAGGGNQPQHF.

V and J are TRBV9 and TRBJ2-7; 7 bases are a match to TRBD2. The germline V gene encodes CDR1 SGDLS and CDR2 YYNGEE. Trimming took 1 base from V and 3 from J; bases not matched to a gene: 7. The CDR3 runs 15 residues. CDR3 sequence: CASSVLPSGFYEQYF. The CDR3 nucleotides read TGTGCCAGCAGCGTACTTCCTAGCGGCTTCTACGAGCAGTACTTC.

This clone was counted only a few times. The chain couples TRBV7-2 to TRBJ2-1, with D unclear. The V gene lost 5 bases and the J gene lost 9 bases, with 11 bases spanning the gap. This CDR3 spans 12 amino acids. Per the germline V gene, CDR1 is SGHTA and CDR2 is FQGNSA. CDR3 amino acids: CASSKTDLEQFF. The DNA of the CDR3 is TGTGCCAGCAGCAAAACAGATCTTGAGCAGTTCTTC.

CDR3 loop: CASSMQGRGRPDYGYTF. CDR3 sequence (DNA): TGTGCCAGTAGTATGCAGGGCAGGGGGCGTCCGGACTATGGCTACACCTTC. The J gene is TRBJ1-2, the V gene TRBV19, with 8 positions matching TRBD1. The junction had 12 bases not matched to a gene; V was cut back by 3 bases and J by 3 bases. Germline CDR1 is LNHDA and CDR2 is SQIVND (reference sequence). The CDR3 covers 17 residues.

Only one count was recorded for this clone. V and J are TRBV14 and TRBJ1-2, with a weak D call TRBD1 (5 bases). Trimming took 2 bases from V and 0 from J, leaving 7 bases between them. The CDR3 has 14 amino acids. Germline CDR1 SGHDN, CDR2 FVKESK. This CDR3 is CASSQQGSNYGYTF. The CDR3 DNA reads TGTGCCAGCAGCCAACAGGGTTCTAACTATGGCTACACCTTC.

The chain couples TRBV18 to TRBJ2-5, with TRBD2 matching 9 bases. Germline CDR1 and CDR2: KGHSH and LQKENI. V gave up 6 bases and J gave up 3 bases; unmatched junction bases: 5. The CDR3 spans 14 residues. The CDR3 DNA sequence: TGTGCCAGCTCGGGATTAGCGGGAGAAGAGACCCAGTACTTC. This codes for CASSGLAGEETQYF.

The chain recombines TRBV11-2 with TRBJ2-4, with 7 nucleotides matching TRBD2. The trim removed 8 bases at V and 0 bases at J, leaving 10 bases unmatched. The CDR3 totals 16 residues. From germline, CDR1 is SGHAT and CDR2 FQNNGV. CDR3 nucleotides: TGTGCCAGCCGCGACGGCGGGGGTCGAGCCAAAAACATTCAGTACTTC. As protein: CASRDGGGRAKNIQYF.

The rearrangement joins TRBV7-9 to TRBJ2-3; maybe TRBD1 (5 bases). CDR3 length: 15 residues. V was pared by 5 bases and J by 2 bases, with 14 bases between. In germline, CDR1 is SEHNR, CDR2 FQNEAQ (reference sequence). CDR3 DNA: TGTGCCAGCAGCGGGGCTCTTATCTCCACAGATACGCAGTATTTT. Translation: CASSGALISTDTQYF.

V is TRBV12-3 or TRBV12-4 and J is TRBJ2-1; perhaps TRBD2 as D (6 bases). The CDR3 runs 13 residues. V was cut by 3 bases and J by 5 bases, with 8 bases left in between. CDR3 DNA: TGTGCCAGCAGTTTGACTAGGGACAATGAGCAGTTCTTC. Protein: CASSLTRDNEQFF.

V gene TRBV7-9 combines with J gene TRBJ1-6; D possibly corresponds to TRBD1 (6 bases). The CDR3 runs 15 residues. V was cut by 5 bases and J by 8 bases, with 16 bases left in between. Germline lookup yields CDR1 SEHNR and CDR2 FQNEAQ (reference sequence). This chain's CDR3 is CASSQDSSAYSPLHF. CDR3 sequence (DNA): TGTGCCAGCAGCCAGGACAGCTCAGCATATTCACCCCTCCACTTT.

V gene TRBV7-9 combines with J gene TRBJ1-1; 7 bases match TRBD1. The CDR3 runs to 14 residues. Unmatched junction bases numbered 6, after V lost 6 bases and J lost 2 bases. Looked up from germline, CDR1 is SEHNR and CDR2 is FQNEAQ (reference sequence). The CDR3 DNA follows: TGTGCCAGCAGTCAAGACAGGGAAAACACTGAAGCTTTCTTT. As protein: CASSQDRENTEAFF.

The CDR3 spells CASSPNSVEQYF. CDR3 nucleotides: TGTGCCAGCAGCCCCAATAGTGTCGAGCAGTACTTC. The chain employs TRBV7-2 and TRBJ2-7; D remains unclear. Trimming took 5 bases from V and 6 from J, leaving 11 bases between them. The V gene's germline CDR1 is SGHTA and CDR2 FQGNSA. The CDR3 totals 12 residues. Combining the CDR3 with reference TRBV7-2 and TRBJ2-7 gives the whole variable domain GAGVSQSPSNKVTEKGKDVELRCDPISGHTALYWYRQSLGQGLEFLIYFQGNSAPDKSGLPSDRFSAERTGGSVSTLTIQRTQQEDSAVYLCASSPNSVEQYFGPGTRLTVT.

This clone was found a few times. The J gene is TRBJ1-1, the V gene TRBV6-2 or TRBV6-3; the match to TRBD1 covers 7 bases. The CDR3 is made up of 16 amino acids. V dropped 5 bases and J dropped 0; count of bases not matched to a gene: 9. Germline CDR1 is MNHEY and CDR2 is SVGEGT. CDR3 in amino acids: CASSPPGQRLNTEAFF. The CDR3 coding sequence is TGTGCCAGCAGTCCCCCGGGACAGAGACTGAACACTGAAGCTTTCTTT.

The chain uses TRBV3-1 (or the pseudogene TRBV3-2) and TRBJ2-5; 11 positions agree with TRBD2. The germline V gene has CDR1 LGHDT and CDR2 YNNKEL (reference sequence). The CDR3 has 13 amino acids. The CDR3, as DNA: TGTCATTATAGCGGGAGGGTTGAGGAGACCCAGTACTTC. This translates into CHYSGRVEETQYF.

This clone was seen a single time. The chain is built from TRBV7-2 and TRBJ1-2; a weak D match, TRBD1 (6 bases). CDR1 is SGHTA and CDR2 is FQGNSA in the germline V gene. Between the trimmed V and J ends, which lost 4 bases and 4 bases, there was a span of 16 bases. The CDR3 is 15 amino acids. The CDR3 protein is CASSSSGQLRYGYTF. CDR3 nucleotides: TGTGCCAGCAGCTCCTCGGGACAACTACGCTATGGCTACACCTTC.

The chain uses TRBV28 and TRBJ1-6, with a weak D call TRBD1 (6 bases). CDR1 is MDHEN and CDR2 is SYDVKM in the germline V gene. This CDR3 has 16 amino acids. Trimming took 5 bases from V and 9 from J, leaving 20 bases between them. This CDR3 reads CASSRSAGTRSSPLHF. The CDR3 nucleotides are TGTGCCAGCAGTCGGTCAGCCGGGACACGGAGTTCACCCCTCCACTTT.

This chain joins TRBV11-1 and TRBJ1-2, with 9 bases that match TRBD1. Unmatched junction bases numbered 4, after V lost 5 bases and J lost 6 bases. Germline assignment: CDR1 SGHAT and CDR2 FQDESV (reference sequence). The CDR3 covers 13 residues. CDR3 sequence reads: CASSPDRGDGYTF. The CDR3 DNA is TGTGCCAGCAGCCCTGACAGGGGGGATGGCTACACCTTC.

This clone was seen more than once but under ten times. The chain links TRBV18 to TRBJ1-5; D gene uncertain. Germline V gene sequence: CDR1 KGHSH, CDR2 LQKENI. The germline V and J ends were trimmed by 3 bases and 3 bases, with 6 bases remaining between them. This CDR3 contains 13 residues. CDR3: CASSPGVNQPQHF. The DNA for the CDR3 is TGTGCCAGCTCACCGGGAGTCAATCAGCCCCAGCATTTT.

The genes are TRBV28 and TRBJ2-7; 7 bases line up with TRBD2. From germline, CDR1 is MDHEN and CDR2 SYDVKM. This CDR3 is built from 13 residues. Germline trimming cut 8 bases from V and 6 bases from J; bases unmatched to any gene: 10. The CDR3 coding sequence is TGTGCCAGCGGACTTGGGAGGGCTTCCGAGCAGTACTTC. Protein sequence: CASGLGRASEQYF.

For the CDR3, the DNA is TGTGCCAGCAGCCAAAGGACTAGCGGAAACACAGATACGCAGTATTTT. Translation gives CASSQRTSGNTDTQYF. The chain recombines TRBV3-1 (or the pseudogene TRBV3-2) with TRBJ2-3, with 10 bases matching TRBD2. Germline loops: CDR1 LGHDT, CDR2 YNNKEL (reference sequence). Germline trimming cut 2 bases from V and 2 bases from J; bases unmatched to any gene: 4. This CDR3 region has 16 residues.

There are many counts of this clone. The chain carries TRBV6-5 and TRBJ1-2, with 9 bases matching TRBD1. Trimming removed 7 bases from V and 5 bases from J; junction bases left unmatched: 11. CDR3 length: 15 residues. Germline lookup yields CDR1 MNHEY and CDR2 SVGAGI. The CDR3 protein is CASTETGGAGYGYTF. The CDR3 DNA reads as TGTGCCAGCACCGAAACAGGGGGCGCAGGATATGGCTACACCTTC.

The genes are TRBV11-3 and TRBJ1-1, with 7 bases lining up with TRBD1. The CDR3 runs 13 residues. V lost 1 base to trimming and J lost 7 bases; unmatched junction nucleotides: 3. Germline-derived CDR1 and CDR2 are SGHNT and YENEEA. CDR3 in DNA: TGTGCCAGCAGCTTAGGAAGGGACAGTGAAGCTTTCTTT. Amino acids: CASSLGRDSEAFF.